The entry that follows covers one T cell receptor beta chain sequence. This clone appeared once. There is no known antigen for this receptor. There are no base qualities to consult, and no much larger clone falls within one base. The CDR3 regions of human TCRbeta chains were analyzed by immunosequencing. Concerning the study's data processing: TCRs in the repertoires were compared against a reference library of SARS-CoV-2-specific TCRs that had been generated with the MIRA antigen-specificity platform. Breadth meant the fraction of unique TCRs that were SARS-CoV-2-associated, whereas depth meant the fraction of total T cells that were SARS-CoV-2-associated. Using the MIRA data, each spike-specific TCR was mapped to the spike region that the TCR reacts to and placed in a CD4 or CD8 class. Log10-transformed breadth and depth values were compared by one-way ANOVA with Sidak's multiple comparisons tests. What TCRdb holds here is the immuneACCESS table cut down to in-frame rearrangements. Part of the clones is not present; checked against another copy, under half of the missing clones reflect an unresolved V gene, and the others are unexplained. The DNA was the basis for D and trimming; V, J and clone size are from that table. This sample lists approximately 160,000 clones; roughly 88% were detected once. The leading ten clones occupy around 2.2% of the sample.

These data belong to a study of T cell responses to AZD1222 COVID-19 vaccine (dated by TCRdb to the early 2020s). With respect to the entire study: AZD1222 recipients with second doses at about 4 weeks or about 12 weeks were pooled, because spike-specific TCR depth and breadth did not differ between schedules. TCR sequencing covered approximately 230 trial participants: 207 given two doses of AZD1222 and 26 given two doses of MenACWY control vaccine. Trial participants were enrolled by age into 18-55, 56-69 and 70-plus year subgroups, with about 150, 27 and 61 TCR-sequenced participants respectively.

CDR1 MNHEY and CDR2 SVGAGI were looked up in the germline V gene. CDR3 length: 15 amino acids, cysteine to phenylalanine. Of the read, only the CDR3 DNA is kept; its 45 bases are in frame from base 1. Trimming removed 6 bases from V and 0 bases from J, leaving 12 bases between the germline ends. What this sample's time point label stands for: baseline before first vaccination. The vaccinee samples were drawn from two UK trials, COV001 and COV002, one of which was a single-blind randomized controlled phase 2/3 trial testing AZD1222 (ChAdOx1 nCoV-19) in healthy adults. For TCRbeta chain sequencing, PBMC samples were collected from trial participants at day 0 and at day 28 after the second dose. The study at large found these results: Only five or six AZD1222 recipients were SARS-CoV-2 seropositive at baseline, limiting conclusions about previously exposed vaccinees. Vaccine-associated CD4 TCRs spanned the whole spike protein, with dominant responses in regions 160-218 and 743-854. Most participants were white British and females outnumbered males, and the authors suggested that clonal diversity may have been underestimated. After two AZD1222 doses, spike-specific TCR breadth and depth were significantly higher than at day 0 and than in MenACWY recipients. The 56-69-year group was small, and its depth increase did not reach significance, likely because of low power. Nearly half of unique spike-specific TCRs reportedly recognized epitopes outside regions mutated in the B.1.351 and B.1.1.7 variants. Because no day 14 peak-response samples were available, the repertoires could be characterized only after the peak T cell response.

Recombination linked TRBV6-5 to TRBJ1-5, with the D segment identity uncertain. This material consisted of peripheral blood, taken on day 0 of AZD1222 vaccination. This receptor was taken from an adult in good health. The CDR3 sequence is CASRDQIYSNQPQHF. The DNA sequence is given as TGTGCCAGCAGGGACCAGATTTATAGCAATCAGCCCCAGCATTTT.